This passage covers 10 T cell receptor beta chains from one sample sequenced in a study of cytomegalovirus exposure and HLA in healthy donors. PCR amplification relied on 60 Vbeta primers (plus 13 Jbeta primers). The protocol was immunoSEQ multiplex PCR, while the TCRdb copy is restricted to in-frame clones and leaves out a portion. The sample holds fewer than 200,000 clones, over 80% seen once. What was sequenced was PBMCs. The source of these receptors is a woman aged 45-59 years in good health and CMV-seropositive.

V gene TRBV5-1 combines with J gene TRBJ1-1; D not certain. Per germline, CDR1 SGHRS and CDR2 YFSETQ. Trimming cost V 0 bases and J 2 bases, with 8 bases left between them. This CDR3 has 14 residues. CDR3 bases: TGCGCCAGCAGCTTGGAAGTCGGTAACACTGAAGCTTTCTTT. This codes for CASSLEVGNTEAFF.

The chain joins TRBV6-1 to TRBJ2-7; D remains unclear. Trimming shortened V by 7 bases and J by 2 bases, and 15 bases separated the two germline ends. Germline V gene lookup returns CDR1 MNHNS and CDR2 SASEGT. The length of the CDR3 is 14 residues. The DNA of the CDR3 is TGTGCCAGCAACCCCAGACTCCCCCCCTACGAGCAGTACTTC. The encoded protein is CASNPRLPPYEQYF.

CDR3 sequence: CASSRLPSVEQFF. The CDR3 nucleotides read TGTGCCAGCAGCCGACTCCCCTCAGTTGAGCAGTTCTTC. V usage is TRBV7-3 and J usage is TRBJ2-1; D gene ambiguous. The CDR3 length is 13 residues. V lost 5 bases to trimming and J lost 9 bases, with 14 bases between them. The V gene's germline CDR1 is SGHTA and CDR2 FQGTGA.

This chain uses TRBV4-1 with TRBJ2-5, with 8 bases identical to TRBD2. The germline CDR1 and CDR2 sequences are MGHRA and YSYEKL. This CDR3 spans 20 amino acids. V lost 4 bases, J lost 0 bases, and 19 bases stayed unmatched. The CDR3 region is CASSPVRGGFTVPYQETQYF. CDR3 DNA sequence: TGCGCCAGCAGCCCCGTACGGGGGGGATTTACGGTCCCGTACCAAGAGACCCAGTACTTC.

This clone is a singleton in its sample. The CDR3 here is CASSQDETGESQETQYF. As DNA, the CDR3 is TGCGCCAGCAGCCAAGATGAAACGGGAGAGAGCCAAGAGACCCAGTACTTC. The gene calls are TRBV4-1 and TRBJ2-5; TRBD2 is a possible D gene (6 bases). Germline CDR1 MGHRA, CDR2 YSYEKL. CDR3 length: 17 amino acids. Trimming left V 0 bases short and J 1 base short, with 15 bases between.

The rearrangement links TRBV28 to TRBJ1-5, with D unclear. V was pared by 5 bases and J by 5 bases, with 4 bases between. From germline, CDR1 is MDHEN and CDR2 SYDVKM. This CDR3 region has 11 residues. CDR3 DNA: TGTGCCAGCAGTCAGGATCAGCCCCAGCATTTT. Translation gives CASSQDQPQHF.

The chain carries TRBV19 and TRBJ2-3; 7 positions match TRBD1. Per the germline V gene, CDR1 is LNHDA and CDR2 is SQIVND (reference sequence). The CDR3 is made up of 17 amino acids. V lost 4 bases to trimming and J lost 2 bases; unmatched junction nucleotides: 12. The CDR3 DNA is TGTGCCAGTAGTACCGACCGGGACAGTATTTCCACAGATACGCAGTATTTT. Translating gives CASSTDRDSISTDTQYF.

J is TRBJ1-1 and V is TRBV7-8, with D unclear. V was cut by 4 bases and J by 1 base, with 10 bases left in between. The CDR3 is 14 residues long. Germline assignment: CDR1 SGHVS and CDR2 FQNEAQ. CDR3 sequence: CASSWREGNTEAFF. CDR3 nucleotide sequence: TGTGCCAGCAGCTGGCGGGAAGGGAACACTGAAGCTTTCTTT.

In regard to this clone: The conserved closing phenylalanine or tryptophan is absent in this CDR3, likely reflecting a read error. The chain has TRBV5-4 and TRBJ1-2, with D possibly TRBD1 on 5 matching bases. The CDR3 consists of 15 residues. Germline lookup yields CDR1 SGHNT and CDR2 YYREEE (reference sequence). The V gene lost 0 bases and the J gene lost 8 bases, with 17 bases spanning the gap. The CDR3 coding sequence is TGTGCCAGCAGCTTGGAGGTTGGGACTCGGCAAGGCTACACCCTC. It specifies CASSLEVGTRQGYTL.

This clone was picked up one time. The rearrangement uses TRBV30 and TRBJ2-3, with D perhaps TRBD1 (7 bases). Trimming left V 0 bases short and J 3 bases short, with 19 bases between. This CDR3 has 17 residues. Germline V lookup: CDR1 GTSNPN, CDR2 SVGIG (reference sequence). CDR3 loop: CAWSVRWAGGKTDTQYF. CDR3 nucleotide sequence: TGTGCCTGGAGTGTACGGTGGGCAGGGGGGAAGACAGATACGCAGTATTTT.